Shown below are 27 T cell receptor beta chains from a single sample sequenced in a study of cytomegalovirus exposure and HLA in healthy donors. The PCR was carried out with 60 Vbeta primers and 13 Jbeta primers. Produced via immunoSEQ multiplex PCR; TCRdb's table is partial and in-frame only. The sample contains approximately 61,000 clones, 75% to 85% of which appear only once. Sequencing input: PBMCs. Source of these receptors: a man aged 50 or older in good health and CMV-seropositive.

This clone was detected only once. This CDR3 reads CASSLRRDLYEQYF. The CDR3 nucleotides read TGTGCCAGCAGTTTACGGCGGGATCTCTACGAGCAGTACTTC. The chain joins TRBV28 to TRBJ2-7; D perhaps matches TRBD2 (6 bases). V was shortened by 2 bases and J by 3 bases, with 11 bases between the two germline ends. This CDR3 region has 14 residues. Germline V gene sequence: CDR1 MDHEN, CDR2 SYDVKM.

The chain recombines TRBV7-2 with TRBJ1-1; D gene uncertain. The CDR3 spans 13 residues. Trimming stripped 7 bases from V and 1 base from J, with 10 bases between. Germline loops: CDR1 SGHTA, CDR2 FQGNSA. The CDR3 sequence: CASNQDRNTEAFF. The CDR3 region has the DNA TGTGCCAGCAACCAGGATAGGAACACTGAAGCTTTCTTT.

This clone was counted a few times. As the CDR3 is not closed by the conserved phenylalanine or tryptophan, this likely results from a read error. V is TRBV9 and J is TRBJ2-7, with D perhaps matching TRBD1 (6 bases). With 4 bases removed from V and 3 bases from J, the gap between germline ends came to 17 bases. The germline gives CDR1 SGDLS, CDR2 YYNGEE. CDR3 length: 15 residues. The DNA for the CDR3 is TGTGCCAGCAGCTACCAGGGGCCCAGCTACTACGAGCAGTACTTA. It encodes CASSYQGPSYYEQYL.

The chain's CDR3 is CASSLVGQGHNQPQHF. CDR3 bases: TGTGCCAGCAGTCTCGTCGGACAGGGGCACAATCAGCCCCAGCATTTT. The chain has TRBV27 and TRBJ1-5; 9 nucleotides agree with TRBD1. Trimming cost V 5 bases and J 3 bases; bases outside gene matches: 8. Germline values: CDR1 MNHEY, CDR2 SMNVEV (reference sequence). The CDR3 is 16 amino acids.

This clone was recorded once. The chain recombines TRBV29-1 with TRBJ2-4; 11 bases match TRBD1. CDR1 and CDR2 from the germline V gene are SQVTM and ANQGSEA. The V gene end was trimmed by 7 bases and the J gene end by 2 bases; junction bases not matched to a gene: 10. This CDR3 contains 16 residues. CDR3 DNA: TGCAGCGCCCATGGACAGGGGGCAGGGTCCAAAAACATTCAGTACTTC. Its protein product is CSAHGQGAGSKNIQYF.

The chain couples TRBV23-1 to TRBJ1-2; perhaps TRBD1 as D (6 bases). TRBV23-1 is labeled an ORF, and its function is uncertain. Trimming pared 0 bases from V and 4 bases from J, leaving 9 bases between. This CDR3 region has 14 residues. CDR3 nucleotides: TGCGCCAGCAGTCAATCCTACAGGGTCTATGGCTACACCTTC. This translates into CASSQSYRVYGYTF.

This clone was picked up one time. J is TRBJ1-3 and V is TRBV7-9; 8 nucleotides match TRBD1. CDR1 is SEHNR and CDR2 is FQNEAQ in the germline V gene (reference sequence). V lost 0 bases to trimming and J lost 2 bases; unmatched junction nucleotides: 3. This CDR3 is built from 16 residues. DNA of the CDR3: TGTGCCAGCAGCTTAGCGACAGGGGTTACTGGAAACACCATATATTTT. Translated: CASSLATGVTGNTIYF.

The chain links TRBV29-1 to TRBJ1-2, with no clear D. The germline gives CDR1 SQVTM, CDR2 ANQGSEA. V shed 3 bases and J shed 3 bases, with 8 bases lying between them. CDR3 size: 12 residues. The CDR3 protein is CSVERVDYGYTF. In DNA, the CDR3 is TGCAGCGTTGAGCGAGTAGACTATGGCTACACCTTC.

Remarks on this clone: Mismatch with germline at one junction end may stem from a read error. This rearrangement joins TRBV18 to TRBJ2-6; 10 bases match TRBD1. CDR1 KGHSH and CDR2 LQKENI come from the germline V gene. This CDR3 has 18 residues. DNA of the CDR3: TGTGCCATCTCACCACCGGGGACAGGGGTGTCTGGGGCCAACGTCCTGACTTTC. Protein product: CAISPPGTGVSGANVLTF.

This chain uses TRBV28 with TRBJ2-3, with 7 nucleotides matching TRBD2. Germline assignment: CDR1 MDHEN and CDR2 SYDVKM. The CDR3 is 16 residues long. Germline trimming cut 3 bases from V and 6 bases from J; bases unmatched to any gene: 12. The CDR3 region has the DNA TGTGCCAGCAGTTTCGGCGGGAGAGGAAACATGGATACGCAGTATTTT. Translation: CASSFGGRGNMDTQYF.

This chain's CDR3 is CAISEWQNNSPLHF. Written as DNA, the CDR3 is TGTGCCATCAGTGAGTGGCAGAATAATTCACCCCTCCACTTT. V and J are TRBV10-3 and TRBJ1-6; no clear D. Trimming pared 1 base from V and 5 bases from J, leaving 6 bases between. This CDR3 spans 14 amino acids. Per germline, CDR1 ENHRY and CDR2 SYGVKD.

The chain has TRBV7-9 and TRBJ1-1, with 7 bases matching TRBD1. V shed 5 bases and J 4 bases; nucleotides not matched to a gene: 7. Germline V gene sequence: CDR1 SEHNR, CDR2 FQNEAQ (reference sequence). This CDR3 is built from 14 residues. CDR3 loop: CASSPTGSSTEAFF. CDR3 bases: TGTGCCAGCAGCCCGACAGGGTCGAGCACTGAAGCTTTCTTT.

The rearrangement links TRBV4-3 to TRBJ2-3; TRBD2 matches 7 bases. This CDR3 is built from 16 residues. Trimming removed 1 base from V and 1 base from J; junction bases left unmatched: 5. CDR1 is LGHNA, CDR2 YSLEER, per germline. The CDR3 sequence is CASSQAYLAGTDTQYF. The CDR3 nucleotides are TGCGCCAGCAGCCAAGCATACCTAGCGGGCACAGATACGCAGTATTTT.

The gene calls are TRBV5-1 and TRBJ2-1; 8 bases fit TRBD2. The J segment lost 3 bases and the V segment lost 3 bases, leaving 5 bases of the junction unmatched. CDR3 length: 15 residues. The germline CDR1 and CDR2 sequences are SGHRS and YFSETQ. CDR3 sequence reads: CASSSTTSVYNEQFF. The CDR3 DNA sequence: TGCGCCAGCAGCTCAACGACTAGCGTCTACAATGAGCAGTTCTTC.

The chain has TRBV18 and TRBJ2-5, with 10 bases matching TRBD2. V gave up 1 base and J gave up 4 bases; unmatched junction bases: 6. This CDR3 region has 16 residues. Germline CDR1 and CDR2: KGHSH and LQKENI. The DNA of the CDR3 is TGTGCCAGCTCACCACGTCGGACTAGCGGCCCAGAGACCCAGTACTTC. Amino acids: CASSPRRTSGPETQYF.

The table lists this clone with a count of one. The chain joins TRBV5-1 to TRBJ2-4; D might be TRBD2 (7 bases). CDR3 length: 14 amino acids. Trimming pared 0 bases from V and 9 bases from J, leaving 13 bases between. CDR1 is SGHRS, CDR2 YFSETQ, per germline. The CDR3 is CASSLEGGVAIQYF. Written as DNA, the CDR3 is TGCGCCAGCAGCTTGGAGGGGGGGGTCGCCATTCAGTACTTC.

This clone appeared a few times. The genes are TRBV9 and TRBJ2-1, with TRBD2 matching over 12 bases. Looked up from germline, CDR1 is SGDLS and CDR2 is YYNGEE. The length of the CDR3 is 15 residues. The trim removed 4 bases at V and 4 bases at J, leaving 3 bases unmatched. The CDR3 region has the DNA TGTGCCAGCAGCTACGGACTAGCGGGGTACAATGAGCAGTTCTTC. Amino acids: CASSYGLAGYNEQFF.

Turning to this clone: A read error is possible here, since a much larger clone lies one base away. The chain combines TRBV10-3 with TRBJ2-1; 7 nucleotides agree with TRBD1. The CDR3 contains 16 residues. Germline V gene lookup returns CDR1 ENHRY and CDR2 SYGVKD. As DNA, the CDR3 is TGTGACATCAGTGACGCAGACAGGGACCCCTACAATGAGCAGTTCTTC. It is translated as CDISDADRDPYNEQFF.

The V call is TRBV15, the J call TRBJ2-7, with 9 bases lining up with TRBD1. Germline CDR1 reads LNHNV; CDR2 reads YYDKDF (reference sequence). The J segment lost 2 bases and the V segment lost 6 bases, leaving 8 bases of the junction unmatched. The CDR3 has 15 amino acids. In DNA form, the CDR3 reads TGTGCCACCAGGGCCGGGACAGGGAGGACCTACGAGCAGTACTTC. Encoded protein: CATRAGTGRTYEQYF.

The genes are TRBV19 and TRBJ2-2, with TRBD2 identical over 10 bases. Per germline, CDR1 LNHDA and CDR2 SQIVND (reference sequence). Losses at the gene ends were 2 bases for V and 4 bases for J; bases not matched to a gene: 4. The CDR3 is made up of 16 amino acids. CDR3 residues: CASSIIAGGFTGELFF. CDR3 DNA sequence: TGTGCCAGTAGTATAATAGCGGGGGGCTTCACCGGGGAGCTGTTTTTT. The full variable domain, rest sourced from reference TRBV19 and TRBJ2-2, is DGGITQSPKYLFRKEGQNVTLSCEQNLNHDAMYWYRQDPGQGLRLIYYSQIVNDFQKGDIAEGYSVSREKKESFPLTVTSAQKNPTAFYLCASSIIAGGFTGELFFGEGSRLTVL.

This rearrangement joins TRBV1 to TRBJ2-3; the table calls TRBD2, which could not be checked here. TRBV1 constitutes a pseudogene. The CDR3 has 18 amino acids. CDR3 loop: CTSSQIRTPQPATDTQYF. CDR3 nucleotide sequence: TGCACCAGCAGCCAAATACGGACTCCCCAACCGGCCACAGATACGCAGTATTTT.

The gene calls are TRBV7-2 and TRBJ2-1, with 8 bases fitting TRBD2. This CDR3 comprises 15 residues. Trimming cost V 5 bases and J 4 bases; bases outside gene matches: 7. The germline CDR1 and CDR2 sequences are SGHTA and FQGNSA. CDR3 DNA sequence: TGTGCCAGCAGCCCCGGGACTAGGGTATACAATGAGCAGTTCTTC. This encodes CASSPGTRVYNEQFF.

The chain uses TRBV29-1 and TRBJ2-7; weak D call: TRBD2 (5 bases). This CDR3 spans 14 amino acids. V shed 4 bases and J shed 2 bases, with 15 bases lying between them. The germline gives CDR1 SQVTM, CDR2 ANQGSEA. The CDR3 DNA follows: TGCAGCGTTGTTAAAAGCGGATCCACCTACGAGCAGTACTTC. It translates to CSVVKSGSTYEQYF.

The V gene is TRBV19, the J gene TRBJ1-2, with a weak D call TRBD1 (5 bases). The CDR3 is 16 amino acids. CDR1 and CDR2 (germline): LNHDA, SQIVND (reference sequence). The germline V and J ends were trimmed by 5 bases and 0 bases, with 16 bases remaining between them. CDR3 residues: CASSLTAGYPNYGYTF. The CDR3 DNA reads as TGTGCCAGTAGTCTGACCGCAGGGTATCCTAACTATGGCTACACCTTC.

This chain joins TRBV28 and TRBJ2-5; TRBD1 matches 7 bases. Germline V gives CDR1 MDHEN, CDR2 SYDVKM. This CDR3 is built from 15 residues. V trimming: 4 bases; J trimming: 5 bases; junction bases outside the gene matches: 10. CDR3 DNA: TGTGCCAGCAGTTCTGGACAGGCGAGGCGGGAGACCCAGTACTTC. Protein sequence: CASSSGQARRETQYF.

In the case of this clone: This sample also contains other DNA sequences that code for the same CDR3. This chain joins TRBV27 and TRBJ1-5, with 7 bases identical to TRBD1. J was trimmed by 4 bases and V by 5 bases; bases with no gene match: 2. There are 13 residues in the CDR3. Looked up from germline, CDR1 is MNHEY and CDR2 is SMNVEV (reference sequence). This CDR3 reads CASSPDRNQPQHF. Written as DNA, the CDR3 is TGTGCCAGCAGTCCGGACAGGAATCAGCCCCAGCATTTT.

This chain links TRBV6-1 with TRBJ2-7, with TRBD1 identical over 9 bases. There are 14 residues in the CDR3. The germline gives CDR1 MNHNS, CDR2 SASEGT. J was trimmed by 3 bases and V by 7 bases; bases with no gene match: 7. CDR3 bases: TGTGCCAGCATCAACAGGGGGCCATACTACGAGCAGTACTTC. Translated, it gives CASINRGPYYEQYF.